This TCR beta chain originates from a study of cytomegalovirus exposure and HLA in healthy donors. Looked up from germline, CDR1 is MNHEY and CDR2 is SVGAGI. V dropped 5 bases and J dropped 0 bases, with 8 bases sitting between them. This CDR3 has 13 residues. The primer mix had 60 Vbeta and 13 Jbeta primers. Clones were sequenced by immunoSEQ multiplex PCR, and TCRdb holds only the in-frame ones, with some missing. In the table there are about 100,000 clones, approximately 70% of which are singletons. J is TRBJ2-7 and V is TRBV6-5; D not certain. The origin of this receptor is a man under 40 in good health and CMV-seropositive. Sample: PBMCs. Here the CDR3 reads CASSQQPSYEQYF. The CDR3 DNA reads as TGTGCCAGCAGTCAACAGCCCTCCTACGAGCAGTACTTC.